This T cell receptor (beta chain) appears in the sequencing data of a study of monozygotic twins with inflammatory bowel disease. Study outcomes and limitations: Twins classed as concordant or discordant showed no difference in repertoire similarity, possibly from limited power.

Germline CDR1 is DFQATT and CDR2 is SNEGSKA (reference sequence). The CDR3 sequence is 16 residues long. In the case of this clonotype: Antigen unknown.

Blood samples, whole and unsorted for T cells, yielded the isolated total RNA. TCRdb reprocessed the 5' RACE reads; each CDR3 protein has one entry and no DNA is given. This sample's table has approximately 120,000 distinct CDR3 sequences. Sequencing used blood. This sequence was found in a human donor with ulcerative colitis or Crohn's disease, or a healthy co-twin of an affected twin (not recorded which). V is TRBV20-1 and J is TRBJ1-5; no DNA is available, so the TRBD1 call from TCRdb remains unchecked. This chain's CDR3 is CSARDRGSVDNQPQHF.